This T cell receptor (beta chain) stems from a study of blood T cell repertoires in COVID-19 (dated by TCRdb to 2020 to 2022). Study-wide context: Samples covering the acute and convalescent phases of COVID-19 were provided by collaborators in the United States, Italy and Spain. The prospective study material was composed of cDNA or gDNA derived from T cells, B-cell-depleted T cells, or PBMCs. The samples were drawn from the first 160 participants of the ongoing ImmuneRACE study and from some 1,300 subjects provided by 6 global collaborators. Subjects who had been exposed to COVID-19, were actively infected with it, or had recovered from it provided the deeply sampled blood TCRbeta repertoires that made up the dataset. A freely available public database, intended as a resource for researchers studying the immune response to SARS-CoV-2, is where the repertoires were released. Nearly every sample came with metadata listing a de-identified subject ID, COVID-19 status, age in years and sex. Where available, HLA class I and class II types were obtained from metadata supplied by the sample provider rather than from assay-based typing. The paper as a whole reports these results and caveats: The amount of clinical and demographic metadata varied by source and participant and was provided uncurated.

Collaborating institutions collected whole blood in K2EDTA tubes following their own protocols. For TCRbeta analysis, collaborators shipped samples in one of three forms: frozen whole blood, isolated PBMCs, or DNA extracted from either of those sample types. Regarding this clone: Its antigen is not yet known. The record has no base qualities; no much larger clone is one base away.

CDR1 LNHDA and CDR2 SQIVND were looked up in the germline V gene (reference sequence). At the junction V is shortened by 9 bases and J by 2 bases; bases outside the gene matches: 6. From the cysteine through the phenylalanine, the CDR3 covers 14 amino acids. Of the read, only the CDR3 DNA is kept; its 42 bases are in frame from base 1. TCRbeta CDR3 regions were amplified from genomic DNA using the immunoSEQ Assay, a bias-controlled multiplex PCR. Concerning the study's data processing: Within the assay, amplification of reference gene primers was used to estimate how many nucleated cells each sample contained. Sequence reads were collapsed and filtered to measure the absolute abundance of every unique TCRbeta CDR3 rearrangement. For each sample, productive Simpson clonality was calculated as the square root of Simpson's diversity index over productive rearrangements. TCRdb mirrors the immuneACCESS table, restricted to in-frame sequences. Some clones are absent from its copies; in checked studies, under half trace to an unresolved V gene, and the reason for the others is unknown. V, J and clone size are those of that table, while D and trimming were read from the DNA. The sample profile shows more than 65,000 clones; over 80% of them were found once. The ten largest make up 5% to 6.5% of the sample.

The material sequenced was peripheral blood. This chain is built from TRBV19 and TRBJ1-2; 10 bases in between match TRBD1. This receptor was taken from a woman aged 50 to 65 with acute or convalescent COVID-19. CDR3 loop: CASHRQGANYGYTF. The DNA is TGTGCCAGCCACCGACAGGGGGCGAACTATGGCTACACCTTC.